Listed here are 30 T cell receptor beta chains from one sample, sequenced in a study of CD8+CD57+ T cells in acquired aplastic anemia. CDR3 and TCR beta VDJ profiling relied on genomic DNA as the template. TCRdb re-called the reads through MiXCR, storing one row per CDR3 protein. The sample includes about 190,000 distinct CDR3 sequences, 55% to 70% of them seen just once. The sequenced sample was sorted CD4+, CD8+, or CD8+CD57+ T cells (not recorded which) from PBMCs. The source of these receptors is a human donor with severe aplastic anemia or a healthy control (not recorded which).

This clonotype was seen a single time. The chain links TRBV7-3 to TRBJ2-3; possible D gene TRBD2, 6 bases. The CDR3 covers 16 residues. Looked up from germline, CDR1 is SGHTA and CDR2 is FQGTGA. V lost 5 bases to trimming and J lost 2 bases, with 17 bases between them. The CDR3, as DNA: TGTGCCAGCAGCCCCGGGGTATTGGGACTCACAGATACGCAGTATTTT. Residues: CASSPGVLGLTDTQYF.

As to this clonotype: The junction shows a germline mismatch at one end, possibly a read error. The rearrangement links TRBV20-1 to TRBJ2-5, with 7 bases aligning to TRBD2. Germline V gives CDR1 DFQATT, CDR2 SNEGSKA (reference sequence). CDR3 size: 18 residues. The CDR3 nucleotides are TGCAGTGCTAGAGATTTCCAATTGTTCCCAGCGGGGTGGGAGACCCAGTGCTTC. It is translated as CSARDFQLFPAGWETQCF.

In its sample, this clonotype was seen a few times. The V call is TRBV12-3 or TRBV12-4, the J call TRBJ1-1, with 11 nucleotides matching TRBD1. V shed 6 bases and J 5 bases; nucleotides not matched to a gene: 5. The CDR3 runs to 14 residues. The CDR3 DNA sequence: TGTGCCAGCAGGATCGGACAGGGGGCGACTGAAGCTTTCTTT. Residues: CASRIGQGATEAFF.

A few counts support this clonotype. A much larger clone lies a single base off, so this may be a read error. The chain couples TRBV5-1 to TRBJ2-5, with a weak D call TRBD1 (6 bases). The CDR3 totals 14 residues. Germline loops: CDR1 SGHRS, CDR2 YFSETQ. With 3 bases removed from V and 2 bases from J, the gap between germline ends came to 11 bases. The CDR3 here is CASSSFGQQETQYF. CDR3 DNA sequence: TGCGCCAGCAGCTCGTTTGGACAGCAAGAGACCCAGTACTTC.

This clonotype was observed at least ten times. This chain uses TRBV27 with TRBJ2-7, with TRBD1 identical over 7 bases. J was trimmed by 2 bases and V by 1 base; bases with no gene match: 5. Germline V gene sequence: CDR1 MNHEY, CDR2 SMNVEV (reference sequence). The CDR3 sequence is 15 residues long. CDR3 amino acids: CASSLFGTATYEQYF. DNA for the CDR3: TGTGCCAGCAGTTTATTCGGGACAGCTACCTACGAGCAGTACTTC.

This clonotype was found many times. The CDR3 nucleotides read TGTGCCAGCAGTTTTCCGGGACAGGGGGTCTACGAGCAGTACTTC. It codes for CASSFPGQGVYEQYF. The rearrangement joins TRBV28 to TRBJ2-7; TRBD1 matches at 11 bases. The CDR3 length is 15 residues. J was trimmed by 3 bases and V by 3 bases; bases with no gene match: 4. Germline V gene data show CDR1 as MDHEN and CDR2 as SYDVKM. The entire variable domain, with the rest obtained from reference TRBV28 and TRBJ2-7, is as follows: DVKVTQSSRYLVKRTGEKVFLECVQDMDHENMFWYRQDPGLGLRLIYFSYDVKMKEKGDIPEGYSVSREKKERFSLILESASTNQTSMYLCASSFPGQGVYEQYFGPGTRLTVT.

The rearrangement uses TRBV7-3 and TRBJ2-2, with 10 nucleotides matching TRBD2. Looked up from germline, CDR1 is SGHTA and CDR2 is FQGTGA. This CDR3 comprises 16 residues. V lost 5 bases and J lost 12; bases outside the gene matches: 15. The CDR3 DNA sequence: TGTGCCAGCAGCCCGCAACCCTCTAGCGGGAGTTCGAAGCTGTTTTTT. Its translation is CASSPQPSSGSSKLFF.

V and J are TRBV19 and TRBJ1-6; D is uncertain. CDR1 is LNHDA and CDR2 is SQIVND in the germline V gene (reference sequence). Trimming pared 3 bases from V and 5 bases from J, leaving 8 bases between. The CDR3 sequence is 14 residues long. The CDR3 loop reads CASSMQLDNSPLHF. DNA for the CDR3: TGTGCCAGTAGTATGCAGCTCGATAATTCACCCCTCCACTTT.

The chain is built from TRBV10-1 and TRBJ2-7, with 11 bases lining up with TRBD1. Germline CDR1 WNHNN, CDR2 SYGVQD (reference sequence). J lost 4 bases, V lost 3 bases, and 26 bases had no gene match. The CDR3 contains 22 residues. In nucleotides, the CDR3 is TGCGCCAGCAGTGATATGTTCGACGGTCCCGGGACAGGGGGGACGACGGCTTACGAGCAGTACTTC. It yields the protein CASSDMFDGPGTGGTTAYEQYF.

The genes are TRBV15 and TRBJ2-5, with D perhaps TRBD1 or TRBD2 (6 bases each). The germline CDR1 and CDR2 sequences are LNHNV and YYDKDF (reference sequence). Trimming took off 1 base at V and 4 bases at J, with 22 bases between the two ends. The CDR3 length is 18 residues. The CDR3 protein is CATSRAENQRGARETQYF. CDR3 DNA sequence: TGTGCCACCAGCAGAGCCGAAAACCAAAGGGGGGCAAGAGAGACCCAGTACTTC.

This clonotype was counted ten times or more. The chain employs TRBV5-1 and TRBJ2-3, with D tentatively TRBD1 (6 bases). The CDR3 runs 14 residues. Looked up from germline, CDR1 is SGHRS and CDR2 is YFSETQ. V was pared by 1 base and J by 6 bases, with 12 bases between. The CDR3 DNA is TGCGCCAGCAGCTTGTCGTGGGGGCTGGATACGCAGTATTTT. It codes for CASSLSWGLDTQYF.

The genes are TRBV29-1 and TRBJ2-7, with D possibly being TRBD2 (5 bases). Germline CDR1 SQVTM, CDR2 ANQGSEA. V lost 0 bases and J 3 bases, leaving 18 bases between the germline ends. This CDR3 has 16 amino acids. The CDR3: CSVEDHREGRVYEQYF. CDR3 DNA sequence: TGCAGCGTTGAAGATCACCGTGAGGGCCGGGTCTACGAGCAGTACTTC.

This clonotype was seen a few times. The chain links TRBV20-1 to TRBJ1-1; perhaps TRBD1 as D (6 bases). Germline V gene data show CDR1 as DFQATT and CDR2 as SNEGSKA (reference sequence). V lost 5 bases, J lost 4 bases, and 11 bases lay in between. This CDR3 is 12 amino acids long. Here the CDR3 reads CSAQQGGTEAFF. CDR3 sequence (DNA): TGCAGTGCTCAACAGGGAGGCACTGAAGCTTTCTTT.

The count of this clonotype is one. One end of the junction is discordant with germline, which a read error may explain. The V gene is TRBV7-9, the J gene TRBJ1-1; D call uncertain. CDR3 size: 15 residues. Germline V CDR1 and CDR2: SEHNR, FQNEAQ (reference sequence). The CDR3 nucleotides are TGTGGCAGCAGCTTAGAACAGTATATGAACACTGAAGCTTTCTTT. Translated: CGSSLEQYMNTEAFF. The variable domain in full, completed from reference TRBV7-9 and TRBJ1-1, reads DTGVSQNPRHKITKRGQNVTFRCDPISEHNRLYWYRQTLGQGPEFLTYFQNEAQLEKSRLLSDRFSAERPKGSFSTLEIQRTEQGDSAMYLCGSSLEQYMNTEAFFGQGTRLTVV.

V gene TRBV7-8 combines with J gene TRBJ2-3; the D is unclear. The CDR3 runs to 15 residues. Trimming shortened V by 1 base and J by 1 base, and 9 bases separated the two germline ends. CDR1 is SGHVS, CDR2 FQNEAQ, per germline. As DNA, the CDR3 is TGTGCCAGCAGCTTAGGGCTAGGGCGCACAGATACGCAGTATTTT. It translates to CASSLGLGRTDTQYF.

This clonotype was counted a single time. With a much larger clone just one base away, this may be a read error. This chain joins TRBV10-3 and TRBJ2-1; 14 nucleotides line up with TRBD2. Germline V gene lookup returns CDR1 ENHRY and CDR2 SYGVKD. The junction had 15 bases not matched to a gene; V was cut back by 5 bases and J by 15 bases. This CDR3 is built from 16 residues. The CDR3 protein is CAISRARLAGGGIGFF. DNA for the CDR3: TGTGCCATCAGTAGGGCCAGACTAGCGGGGGGGGGTATTGGGTTCTTC.

This clonotype was detected ten times or more. The chain joins TRBV4-2 to TRBJ1-5; D ambiguous. Germline lookup yields CDR1 LGHNA and CDR2 YNFKEQ. This CDR3 has 15 amino acids. Trimming took 3 bases from V and 2 from J, leaving 11 bases between them. CDR3 nucleotides: TGTGCCAGCAGCCAGGATAACAAGGGCAATCAGCCCCAGCATTTT. This gives the protein CASSQDNKGNQPQHF.

This clonotype was detected ten times or more. The gene calls are TRBV5-1 and TRBJ2-5, with D perhaps assigned TRBD1 or TRBD2 (6 bases each). The germline CDR1 and CDR2 sequences are SGHRS and YFSETQ. The CDR3 extends over 13 amino acids. V lost 5 bases, J lost 4 bases, and 12 bases lay in between. CDR3 in DNA: TGCGCCAGCAGTTGGGGGGCGGCAGAGACCCAGTACTTC. Translating gives CASSWGAAETQYF.

On this clonotype: Since a much larger clone is just one base distant, this may be a read error. The chain recombines TRBV7-9 with TRBJ2-3, with 7 bases aligning to TRBD2. CDR3 size: 17 residues. Germline loops: CDR1 SEHNR, CDR2 FQNEAQ (reference sequence). CDR3 bases: TGTGCCAGCAGCTTAGATCCTGGGGGGGGACTGGCAGATACGCAGTGTTTT. Translation gives CASSLDPGGGLADTQCF.

The chain employs TRBV2 and TRBJ1-3; D not certain. V was pared by 7 bases and J by 4 bases, with 8 bases between. Germline V lookup: CDR1 SNHLY, CDR2 FYNNEI. This CDR3 is 12 amino acids long. CDR3 sequence: CASKITGNTIYF. For the CDR3, the DNA is TGTGCCAGCAAAATAACCGGAAACACCATATATTTT.

The rearrangement joins TRBV24-1 to TRBJ1-1; D possibly corresponds to TRBD1 (6 bases). Trimming cost V 6 bases and J 8 bases, with 21 bases left between them. CDR3 length: 15 residues. CDR1 and CDR2 from the germline V gene are KGHDR and SFDVKD. CDR3 amino acids: CATSLGSYRAGEAFF. In DNA, the CDR3 is TGTGCCACCAGTCTGGGGAGTTACAGGGCGGGGGAAGCTTTCTTT.

This clonotype was counted a single time. V is TRBV7-2 and J is TRBJ2-3, with a weak D call TRBD1 (6 bases). V was shortened by 6 bases and J by 4 bases, with 11 bases between the two germline ends. The CDR3 is 13 amino acids. From germline, CDR1 is SGHTA and CDR2 FQGNSA. In DNA form, the CDR3 reads TGTGCCAGCAGGACATCAGGGGCAGATACGCAGTATTTT. Residues: CASRTSGADTQYF.

The V gene is TRBV24-1, the J gene TRBJ2-2; D gene uncertain. Germline V gives CDR1 KGHDR, CDR2 SFDVKD. The CDR3 is 13 residues long. V was pared by 1 base and J by 11 bases, with 10 bases between. The CDR3 nucleotides read TGTGCCACCAGTGATTTCGGGCACCCAGAGCTGTTTTTT. Its protein is CATSDFGHPELFF.

This clonotype was counted ten times or more. The genes are TRBV20-1 and TRBJ2-1; 7 bases agree with TRBD1. CDR1 DFQATT and CDR2 SNEGSKA come from the germline V gene (reference sequence). This CDR3 has 15 amino acids. Trimming cost V 2 bases and J 0 bases; bases outside gene matches: 4. The CDR3 DNA reads TGCAGTGCTAGATCGACAGGGTCCTCCTACAATGAGCAGTTCTTC. Protein sequence: CSARSTGSSYNEQFF.

The CDR3 region has the DNA TGCAGTGCTAGCGAACTTTTTGTAAGGGGAAATTCACCCCTCCACTTT. It is translated as CSASELFVRGNSPLHF. This chain joins TRBV20-1 and TRBJ1-6; the D gene is possibly TRBD1 (5 bases). This CDR3 is built from 16 residues. The V end was cut by 3 bases, the J end by 7 bases, with 19 bases between. Germline V lookup: CDR1 DFQATT, CDR2 SNEGSKA (reference sequence).

The chain employs TRBV27 and TRBJ2-1, with 8 positions matching TRBD2. V dropped 10 bases and J dropped 3; count of bases not matched to a gene: 8. Germline lookup yields CDR1 MNHEY and CDR2 SMNVEV (reference sequence). The CDR3 totals 14 residues. CDR3 sequence reads: CATSGGADYNEQFF. CDR3 nucleotide sequence: TGTGCCACCTCGGGGGGGGCGGACTACAATGAGCAGTTCTTC.

The chain combines TRBV11-2 with TRBJ1-6; tentatively, D is TRBD1 (5 bases). V was pared by 8 bases and J by 10 bases, with 15 bases between. In germline, CDR1 is SGHAT, CDR2 FQNNGV. This CDR3 is 13 amino acids long. The CDR3 sequence is CASAGTSGSPLHF. CDR3 nucleotide sequence: TGTGCCAGCGCCGGGACTTCGGGATCACCCCTCCACTTT.

The genes are TRBV20-1 and TRBJ2-5; 10 bases fit TRBD1. There are 13 residues in the CDR3. The V and J ends lost 1 base and 5 bases, in that order; junction bases with no gene match: 1. Germline V gene sequence: CDR1 DFQATT, CDR2 SNEGSKA (reference sequence). The CDR3 loop reads CSARVGQGETQYF. The CDR3 bases are TGCAGTGCTAGAGTGGGACAGGGGGAGACCCAGTACTTC.

This clonotype has ten or more counts. The rearrangement joins TRBV4-1 to TRBJ2-7; 7 nucleotides align to TRBD2. Trimming at V came to 5 bases and at J to 3 bases, leaving 16 bases not matched to a gene. The CDR3 covers 17 residues. Germline V CDR1 and CDR2: MGHRA, YSYEKL. The CDR3, as DNA: TGCGCCAGCAGCGAACCCTACCTCGGGGGACTACTCTACGAGCAGTACTTC. It is translated as CASSEPYLGGLLYEQYF.

As DNA, the CDR3 is TGCAGTGCTAGCACTAGCATCGACTACGAGCAGTACTTC. Amino acid sequence: CSASTSIDYEQYF. The gene calls are TRBV20-1 and TRBJ2-7, with TRBD2 as a possible D gene (6 bases). Germline V lookup: CDR1 DFQATT, CDR2 SNEGSKA (reference sequence). V was trimmed by 3 bases and J by 3 bases, leaving 12 bases between them. The CDR3 length is 13 residues.